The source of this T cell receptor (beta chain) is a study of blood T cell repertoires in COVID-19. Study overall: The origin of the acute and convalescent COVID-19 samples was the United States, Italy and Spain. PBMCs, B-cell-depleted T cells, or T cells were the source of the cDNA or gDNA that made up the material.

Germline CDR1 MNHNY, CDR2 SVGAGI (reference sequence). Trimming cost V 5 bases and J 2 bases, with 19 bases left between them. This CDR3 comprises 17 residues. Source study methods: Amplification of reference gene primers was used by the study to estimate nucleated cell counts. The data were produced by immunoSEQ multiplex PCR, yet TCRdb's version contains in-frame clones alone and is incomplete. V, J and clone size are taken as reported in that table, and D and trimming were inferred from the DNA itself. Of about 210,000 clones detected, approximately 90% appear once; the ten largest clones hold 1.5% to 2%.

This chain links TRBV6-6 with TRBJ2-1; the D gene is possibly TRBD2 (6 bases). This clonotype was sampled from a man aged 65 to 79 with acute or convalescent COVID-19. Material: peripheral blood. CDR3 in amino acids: CASSPTRRGGTYNEQFF. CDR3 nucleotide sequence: TGTGCCAGCAGTCCCACTCGTAGGGGAGGTACCTACAATGAGCAGTTCTTC.